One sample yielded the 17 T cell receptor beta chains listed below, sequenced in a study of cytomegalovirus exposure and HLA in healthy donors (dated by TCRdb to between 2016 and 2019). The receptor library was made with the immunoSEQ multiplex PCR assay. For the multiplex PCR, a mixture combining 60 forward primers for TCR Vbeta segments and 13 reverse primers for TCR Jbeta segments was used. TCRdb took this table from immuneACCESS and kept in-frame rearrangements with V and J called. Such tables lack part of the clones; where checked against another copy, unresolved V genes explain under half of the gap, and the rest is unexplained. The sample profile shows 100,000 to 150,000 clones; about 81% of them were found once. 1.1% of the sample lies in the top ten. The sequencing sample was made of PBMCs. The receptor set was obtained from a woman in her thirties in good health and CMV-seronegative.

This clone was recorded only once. The DNA for the CDR3 is TGTGCCAGCAGCTTAGCAACCGGGAGCACCGGGGAGCTGTTTTTT. It yields the protein CASSLATGSTGELFF. The V and J genes are TRBV7-8 and TRBJ2-2, with a weak D call TRBD2 (6 bases). The V gene's germline CDR1 is SGHVS and CDR2 FQNEAQ. The CDR3 contains 15 residues. The V gene lost 0 bases and the J gene lost 4 bases, with 9 bases spanning the gap.

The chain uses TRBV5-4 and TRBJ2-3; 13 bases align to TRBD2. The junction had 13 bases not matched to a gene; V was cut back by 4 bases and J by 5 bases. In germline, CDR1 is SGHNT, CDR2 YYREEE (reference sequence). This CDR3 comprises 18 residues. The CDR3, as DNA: TGTGCCAGCAGCCACTCAATAGGACTAGCGGGGGCGAAAGATACGCAGTATTTT. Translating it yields CASSHSIGLAGAKDTQYF. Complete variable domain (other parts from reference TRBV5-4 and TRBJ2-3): ETGVTQSPTHLIKTRGQQVTLRCSSQSGHNTVSWYQQALGQGPQFIFQYYREEENGRGNFPPRFSGLQFPNYSSELNVNALELDDSALYLCASSHSIGLAGAKDTQYFGPGTRLTVL.

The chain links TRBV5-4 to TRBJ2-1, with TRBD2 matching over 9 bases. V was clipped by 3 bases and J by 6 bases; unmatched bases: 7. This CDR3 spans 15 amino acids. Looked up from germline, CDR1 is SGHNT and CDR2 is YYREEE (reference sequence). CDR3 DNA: TGTGCCAGCAGCTACCTAGCGGGAAGGGTCAATGAGCAGTTCTTC. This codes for CASSYLAGRVNEQFF.

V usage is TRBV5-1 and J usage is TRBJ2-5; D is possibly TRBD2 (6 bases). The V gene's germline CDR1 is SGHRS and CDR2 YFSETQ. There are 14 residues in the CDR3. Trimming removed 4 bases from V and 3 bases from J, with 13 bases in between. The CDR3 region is CASSLGLAKETQYF. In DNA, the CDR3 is TGCGCCAGCAGCCTGGGACTTGCGAAAGAGACCCAGTACTTC.

The CDR3, as DNA: TGCGCCAGCAGCCAAGATTTACAGGCCTACTCTGGAAACACCATATATTTT. Translating it yields CASSQDLQAYSGNTIYF. The chain uses TRBV4-3 and TRBJ1-3; possible D gene TRBD1, 5 bases. Trimming shortened V by 0 bases and J by 0 bases, and 12 bases separated the two germline ends. The CDR3 covers 17 residues. Germline assignment: CDR1 LGHNA and CDR2 YSLEER.

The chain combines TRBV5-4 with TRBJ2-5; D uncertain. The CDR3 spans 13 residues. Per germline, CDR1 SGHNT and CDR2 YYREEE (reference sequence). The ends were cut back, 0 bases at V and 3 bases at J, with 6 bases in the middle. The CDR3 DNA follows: TGTGCCAGCAGCTTGGACAGAAAAGAGACCCAGTACTTC. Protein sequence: CASSLDRKETQYF.

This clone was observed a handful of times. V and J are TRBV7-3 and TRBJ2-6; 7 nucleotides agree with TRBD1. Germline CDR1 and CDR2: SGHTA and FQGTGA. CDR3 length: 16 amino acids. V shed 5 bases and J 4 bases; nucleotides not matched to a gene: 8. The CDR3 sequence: CASSPATGSGANVLTF. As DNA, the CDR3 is TGTGCCAGCAGCCCAGCGACAGGGTCCGGGGCCAACGTCCTGACTTTC. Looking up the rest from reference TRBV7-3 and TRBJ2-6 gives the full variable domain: GAGVSQTPSNKVTEKGKYVELRCDPISGHTALYWYRQSLGQGPEFLIYFQGTGAADDSGLPNDRFFAVRPEGSVSTLKIQRTERGDSAVYLCASSPATGSGANVLTFGAGSRLTVL.

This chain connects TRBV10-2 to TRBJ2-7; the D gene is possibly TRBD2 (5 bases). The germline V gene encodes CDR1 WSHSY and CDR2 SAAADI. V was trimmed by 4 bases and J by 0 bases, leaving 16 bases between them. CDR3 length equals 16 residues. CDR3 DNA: TGCGCCAGCAGTGGCTCCAGGACTCAAAGCTCCTACGAGCAGTACTTC. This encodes CASSGSRTQSSYEQYF.

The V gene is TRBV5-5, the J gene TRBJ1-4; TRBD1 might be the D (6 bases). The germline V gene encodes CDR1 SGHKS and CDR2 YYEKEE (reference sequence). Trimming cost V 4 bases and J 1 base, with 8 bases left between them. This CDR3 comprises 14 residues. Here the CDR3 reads CASSHRETNEKLFF. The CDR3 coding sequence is TGTGCCAGCAGCCACAGGGAAACTAATGAAAAACTGTTTTTT.

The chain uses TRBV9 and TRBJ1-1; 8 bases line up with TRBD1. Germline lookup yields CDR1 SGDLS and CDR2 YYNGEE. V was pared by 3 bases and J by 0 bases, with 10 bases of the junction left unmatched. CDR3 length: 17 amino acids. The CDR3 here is CASSAPRTGTMNTEAFF. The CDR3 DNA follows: TGTGCCAGCAGCGCCCCGCGGACAGGGACTATGAACACTGAAGCTTTCTTT.

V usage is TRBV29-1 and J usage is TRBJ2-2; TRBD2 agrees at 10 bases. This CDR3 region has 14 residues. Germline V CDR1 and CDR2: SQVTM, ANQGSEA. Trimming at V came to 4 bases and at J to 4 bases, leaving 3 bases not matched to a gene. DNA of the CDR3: TGCAGCGTTGGGACTAGCGGATCCACCGGGGAGCTGTTTTTT. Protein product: CSVGTSGSTGELFF.

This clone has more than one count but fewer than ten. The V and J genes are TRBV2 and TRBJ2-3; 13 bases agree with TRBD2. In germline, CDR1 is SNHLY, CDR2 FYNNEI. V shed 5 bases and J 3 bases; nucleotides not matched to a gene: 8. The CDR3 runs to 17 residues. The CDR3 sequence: CASSPWTSGGLTDTQYF. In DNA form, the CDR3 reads TGTGCCAGCAGTCCCTGGACTAGCGGGGGTTTAACAGATACGCAGTATTTT. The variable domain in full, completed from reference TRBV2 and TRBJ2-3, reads EPEVTQTPSHQVTQMGQEVILRCVPISNHLYFYWYRQILGQKVEFLVSFYNNEISEKSEIFDDQFSVERPDGSNFTLKIRSTKLEDSAMYFCASSPWTSGGLTDTQYFGPGTRLTVL.

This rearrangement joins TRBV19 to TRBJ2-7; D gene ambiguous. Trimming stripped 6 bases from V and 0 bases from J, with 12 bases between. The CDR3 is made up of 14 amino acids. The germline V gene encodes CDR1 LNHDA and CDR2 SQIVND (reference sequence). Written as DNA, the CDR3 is TGTGCCAGTAGCCCCCTGCCGAGCTCCTACGAGCAGTACTTC. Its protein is CASSPLPSSYEQYF.

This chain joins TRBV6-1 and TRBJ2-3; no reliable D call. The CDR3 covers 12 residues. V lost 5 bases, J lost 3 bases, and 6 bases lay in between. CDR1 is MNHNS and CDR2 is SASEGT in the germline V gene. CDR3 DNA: TGTGCCAGCAGTTCCACAACAGATACGCAGTATTTT. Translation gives CASSSTTDTQYF.

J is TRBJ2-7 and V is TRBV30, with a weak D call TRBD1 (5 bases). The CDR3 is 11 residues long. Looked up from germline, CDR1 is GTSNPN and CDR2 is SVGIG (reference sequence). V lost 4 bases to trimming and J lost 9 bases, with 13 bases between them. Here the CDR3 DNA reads TGTGCCTGGACCCAGGACATGGGGCAGTACTTC. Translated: CAWTQDMGQYF.

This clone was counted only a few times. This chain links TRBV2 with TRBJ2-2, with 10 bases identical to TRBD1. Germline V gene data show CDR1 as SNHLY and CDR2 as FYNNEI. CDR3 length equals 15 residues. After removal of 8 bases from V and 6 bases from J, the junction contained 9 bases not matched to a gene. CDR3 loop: CASGVRDRGPGELFF. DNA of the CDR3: TGTGCCAGCGGGGTTAGGGACAGGGGCCCCGGGGAGCTGTTTTTT.

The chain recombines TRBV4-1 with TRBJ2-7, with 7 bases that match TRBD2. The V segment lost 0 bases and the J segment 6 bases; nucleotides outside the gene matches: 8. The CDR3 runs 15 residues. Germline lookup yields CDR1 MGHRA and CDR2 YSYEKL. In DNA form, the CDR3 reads TGCGCCAGCAGCCAAGACCTTAGCGGGTATCGCGAGCAGTACTTC. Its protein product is CASSQDLSGYREQYF.